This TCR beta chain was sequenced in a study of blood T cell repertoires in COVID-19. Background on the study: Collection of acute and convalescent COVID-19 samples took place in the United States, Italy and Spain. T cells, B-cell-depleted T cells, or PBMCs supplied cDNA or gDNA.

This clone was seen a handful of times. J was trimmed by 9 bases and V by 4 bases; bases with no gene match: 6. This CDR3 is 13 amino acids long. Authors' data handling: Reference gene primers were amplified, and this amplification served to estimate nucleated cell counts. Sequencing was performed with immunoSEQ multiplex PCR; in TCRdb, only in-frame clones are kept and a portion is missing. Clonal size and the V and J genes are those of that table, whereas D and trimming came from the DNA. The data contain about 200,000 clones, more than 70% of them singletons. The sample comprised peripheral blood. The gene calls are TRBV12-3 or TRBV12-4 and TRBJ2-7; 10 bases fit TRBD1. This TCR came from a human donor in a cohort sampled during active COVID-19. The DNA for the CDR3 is TGTGCCAGCAGTTCGGGACAGGGGTTCGGGCAGTACTTC. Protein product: CASSSGQGFGQYF.